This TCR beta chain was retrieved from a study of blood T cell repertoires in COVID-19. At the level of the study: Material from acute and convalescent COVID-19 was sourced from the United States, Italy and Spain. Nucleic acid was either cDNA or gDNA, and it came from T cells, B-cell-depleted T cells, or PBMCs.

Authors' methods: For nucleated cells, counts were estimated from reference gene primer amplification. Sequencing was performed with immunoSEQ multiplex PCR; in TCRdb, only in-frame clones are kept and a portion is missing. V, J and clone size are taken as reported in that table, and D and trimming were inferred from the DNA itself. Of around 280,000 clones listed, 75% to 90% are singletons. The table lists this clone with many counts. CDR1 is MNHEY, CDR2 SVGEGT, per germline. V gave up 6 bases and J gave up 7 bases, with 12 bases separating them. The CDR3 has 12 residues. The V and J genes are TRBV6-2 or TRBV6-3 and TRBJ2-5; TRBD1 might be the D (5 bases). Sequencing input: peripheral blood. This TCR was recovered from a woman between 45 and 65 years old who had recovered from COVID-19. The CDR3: CASSDSRGTQYF. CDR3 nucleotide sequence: TGTGCCAGCAGCGACAGCCGTGGGACCCAGTACTTC.